This T cell receptor (beta chain) emerged from a study of cytomegalovirus exposure and HLA in healthy donors. General study points: Per published reports, the classifier diagnosed cytomegalovirus status with high specificity and sensitivity. The only immune exposure information that was available was CMV serostatus. Reportedly, TCR beta sequences accurately predicted HLA-A and HLA-B alleles in most subjects.

The V gene lost 1 base and the J gene lost 5 bases, with 17 bases spanning the gap. The CDR3 has 17 amino acids. Germline V gives CDR1 MGHRA, CDR2 YSYEKL. A multiplex PCR was run with 60 Vbeta primers and 13 Jbeta primers. Generated by immunoSEQ multiplex PCR, the TCRdb table keeps only in-frame clones and is missing some. The sample has 80,000 or so clones; about two thirds are singletons. A remark on this clone: Its target is unknown.

The rearrangement uses TRBV4-1 and TRBJ2-2; D is perhaps TRBD2 (5 bases). The receptor was isolated from a woman between 45 and 65 years old in good health and CMV-seropositive. Sequencing was performed on PBMCs. CDR3 DNA sequence: TGCGCCAGCAGCCAAGGGCGGGCGAGGGAGAGGACCGGGGAGCTGTTTTTT. Protein sequence: CASSQGRARERTGELFF.